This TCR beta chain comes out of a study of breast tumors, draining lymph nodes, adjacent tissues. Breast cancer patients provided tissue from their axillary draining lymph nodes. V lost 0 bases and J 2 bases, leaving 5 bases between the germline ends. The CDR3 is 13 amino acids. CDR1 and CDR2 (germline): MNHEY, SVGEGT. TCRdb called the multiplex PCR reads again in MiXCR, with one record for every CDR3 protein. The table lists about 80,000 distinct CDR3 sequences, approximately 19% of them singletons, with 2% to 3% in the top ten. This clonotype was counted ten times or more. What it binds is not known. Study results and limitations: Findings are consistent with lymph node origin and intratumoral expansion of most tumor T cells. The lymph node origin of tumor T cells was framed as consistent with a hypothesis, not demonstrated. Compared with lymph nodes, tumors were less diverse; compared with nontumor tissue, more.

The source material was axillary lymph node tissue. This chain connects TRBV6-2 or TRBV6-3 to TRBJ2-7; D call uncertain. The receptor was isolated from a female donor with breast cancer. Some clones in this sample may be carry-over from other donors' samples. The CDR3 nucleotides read TGTGCCAGCAGTTACTCCAGGACCTACGAGCAGTACTTC. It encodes CASSYSRTYEQYF.